These 5 T cell receptor beta chains were sequenced from one sample in a study of blood T cell repertoires in COVID-19. Assay used: immunoSEQ multiplex PCR; TCRdb lists only in-frame clones, some missing. Of around 180,000 clones in the sample, about 88% were seen once. The specimen sequenced was peripheral blood. The receptor source for this set is a man aged 55 to 69 with acute or convalescent COVID-19.

This rearrangement joins TRBV18 to TRBJ1-6, with 8 bases matching TRBD1. Germline V CDR1 and CDR2: KGHSH, LQKENI. CDR3 length: 16 residues. With V trimmed by 2 bases and J by 10 bases, 10 bases remained unmatched. CDR3 nucleotides: TGTGCCAGCTCACCATCCAACGGACAGGGTCGGTCACCCCTCCACTTT. This codes for CASSPSNGQGRSPLHF.

V is TRBV18 and J is TRBJ1-2; D is unresolved. Per germline, CDR1 KGHSH and CDR2 LQKENI. Trimming removed 3 bases at V and 6 bases at J, with 14 bases between. This CDR3 is built from 14 residues. The CDR3 DNA follows: TGTGCCAGCTCACCCGGAAGCGGGTTCGATGGCTACACCTTC. This gives the protein CASSPGSGFDGYTF.

V is TRBV11-2 and J is TRBJ1-2, with D perhaps TRBD1 (5 bases). Trimming cost V 3 bases and J 0 bases, with 11 bases left between them. CDR3 size: 15 residues. CDR1 is SGHAT, CDR2 FQNNGV, per germline. CDR3 DNA: TGTGCCAGCAGCTTGGAGGGGCTAGCTAACTATGGCTACACCTTC. Translating gives CASSLEGLANYGYTF.

The V call is TRBV11-2, the J call TRBJ2-3, with D possibly being TRBD2 (7 bases). V lost 3 bases and J 3 bases, leaving 19 bases between the germline ends. Germline CDR1 reads SGHAT; CDR2 reads FQNNGV. This CDR3 has 17 amino acids. CDR3 nucleotides: TGTGCCAGCAGCTTTGGGAGGGGGATAGGAGTAACAGATACGCAGTATTTT. Translating gives CASSFGRGIGVTDTQYF.

The rearrangement joins TRBV30 to TRBJ2-7; a weak D match, TRBD2 (6 bases). CDR3 length: 14 residues. V gave up 0 bases and J gave up 4 bases, with 13 bases separating them. Germline CDR1 GTSNPN, CDR2 SVGIG (reference sequence). The CDR3 DNA reads as TGTGCCTGGAGTGTACCGGGACTGATGTACGAGCAGTACGTC. This translates into CAWSVPGLMYEQYV.